Below are 26 T cell receptor beta chains sequenced from a single sample in a study of blood T cell repertoires in COVID-19 (TCRdb year 2020). Library creation used the immunoSEQ multiplex PCR assay. The table was pulled from immuneACCESS by TCRdb, which kept in-frame rearrangements only. Such tables lose some clones; where checked, under half of the loss comes from unresolved V genes, and the rest has no known cause. Here the sample has about 73,000 clones; approximately 83% occur a single time. Around 4% of the sample belongs to the ten largest clones. Sequencing was performed on peripheral blood. Source of these receptors: a woman aged 55-75 years with acute or convalescent COVID-19.

This clone is medium-sized within its sample. The V and J genes are TRBV19 and TRBJ1-3, with D possibly matching TRBD1 (5 bases). Germline values: CDR1 LNHDA, CDR2 SQIVND (reference sequence). The CDR3 loop spans 14 amino acids. V was shortened by 7 bases and J by 4 bases, with 14 bases between the two germline ends. The CDR3 sequence: CASTKSGSGNTIYF. For the CDR3, the DNA is TGTGCCAGTACCAAATCAGGGTCCGGAAACACCATATATTTT.

V gene TRBV5-1 combines with J gene TRBJ1-3, with TRBD1 matching over 8 bases. V was pared by 0 bases and J by 3 bases, with 5 bases of the junction left unmatched. Per the germline V gene, CDR1 is SGHRS and CDR2 is YFSETQ. CDR3 size: 16 residues. The CDR3 nucleotides are TGCGCCAGCAGCTTGGCAGGGGGCAGGTTTGGAAACACCATATATTTT. Encoded protein: CASSLAGGRFGNTIYF.

The rearrangement joins TRBV11-2 to TRBJ2-7; D gene unclear. V dropped 7 bases and J dropped 3 bases, with 7 bases sitting between them. This CDR3 spans 11 amino acids. Germline CDR1 is SGHAT and CDR2 is FQNNGV. CDR3 sequence: CASTSNYEQYF. Here the CDR3 DNA reads TGTGCCAGCACCTCTAACTACGAGCAGTACTTC.

This clone came up a few times. The chain has TRBV5-6 and TRBJ1-2, with D tentatively TRBD1 (5 bases). Germline loops: CDR1 SGHDT, CDR2 YYEEEE. This CDR3 contains 14 residues. Trimming pared 4 bases from V and 4 bases from J, leaving 14 bases between. This CDR3 reads CASSPDRGAYGYTF. The DNA for the CDR3 is TGTGCCAGCAGCCCGGATAGGGGCGCCTATGGCTACACCTTC.

The chain links TRBV5-1 to TRBJ2-7; 7 positions agree with TRBD1. CDR3 length equals 16 residues. Losses at the gene ends were 5 bases for V and 1 base for J; bases not matched to a gene: 12. Germline V gives CDR1 SGHRS, CDR2 YFSETQ. The CDR3 here is CASSRGGIGISYEQYF. The DNA of the CDR3 is TGCGCCAGCAGTAGAGGGGGCATCGGGATTTCCTACGAGCAGTACTTC.

This chain links TRBV10-3 with TRBJ2-2; no clear D gene. Germline CDR1 and CDR2: ENHRY and SYGVKD. V gave up 7 bases and J gave up 1 base, with 10 bases separating them. This CDR3 is 14 amino acids long. CDR3 residues: CAITGNLNTGELFF. CDR3 coding DNA: TGTGCCATCACAGGCAATTTGAACACCGGGGAGCTGTTTTTT.

J is TRBJ1-5 and V is TRBV27; D gene ambiguous. V was pared by 7 bases and J by 5 bases, with 12 bases between. Germline CDR1 reads MNHEY; CDR2 reads SMNVEV (reference sequence). The CDR3 covers 13 residues. CDR3 sequence (DNA): TGTGCCAGCACTTCCAGGTATGATCAGCCCCAGCATTTT. This translates into CASTSRYDQPQHF.

A single count supports this clone. The chain is built from TRBV19 and TRBJ1-5; the match to TRBD1 covers 7 bases. Germline CDR1 is LNHDA and CDR2 is SQIVND (reference sequence). This CDR3 has 15 amino acids. V dropped 3 bases and J dropped 2; count of bases not matched to a gene: 4. The CDR3 is CASSIFGQGNQPQHF. For the CDR3, the DNA is TGTGCCAGTAGTATTTTCGGACAGGGCAATCAGCCCCAGCATTTT.

The chain employs TRBV12-5 and TRBJ1-1, with D tentatively TRBD1 (6 bases). Germline loops: CDR1 LGHNT, CDR2 FRNRAP. V lost 7 bases and J lost 1, with 10 bases in between. There are 13 residues in the CDR3. The CDR3 bases are TGTGCTAGTGCCGCACAGGGGAACACTGAAGCTTTCTTT. This encodes CASAAQGNTEAFF.

This chain joins TRBV4-1 and TRBJ1-5; the D is unclear. With 1 base removed from V and 7 bases from J, the gap between germline ends came to 14 bases. Germline CDR1 and CDR2: MGHRA and YSYEKL. CDR3 length: 15 amino acids. This CDR3 is CASSQGSDLGQPQHF. CDR3 coding DNA: TGCGCCAGCAGCCAAGGGTCAGATTTGGGCCAGCCCCAGCATTTT.

The rearrangement uses TRBV11-3 and TRBJ2-3, with a possible D match to TRBD2 (5 bases). Germline V lookup: CDR1 SGHNT, CDR2 YENEEA. V lost 5 bases, J lost 2 bases, and 14 bases lay in between. This CDR3 has 15 amino acids. CDR3: CASSRHSVSTDTQYF. The CDR3 nucleotides are TGTGCCAGCAGCCGCCATAGCGTTTCCACAGATACGCAGTATTTT.

The genes are TRBV10-3 and TRBJ1-1, with D uncertain. V lost 0 bases and J 1 base, leaving 9 bases between the germline ends. Germline-derived CDR1 and CDR2 are ENHRY and SYGVKD. The CDR3 length is 15 residues. The CDR3 DNA follows: TGTGCCATCAGTGAGTCGGGAGGGCAGAACACTGAAGCTTTCTTT. It yields the protein CAISESGGQNTEAFF.

CDR3 bases: TGCAGCGGGCAGATTGGGACAGGGAACACTGAAGCTTTCTTT. This codes for CSGQIGTGNTEAFF. The chain combines TRBV29-1 with TRBJ1-1; 8 bases line up with TRBD1. V lost 7 bases to trimming and J lost 1 base; unmatched junction nucleotides: 8. This CDR3 spans 14 amino acids. Per germline, CDR1 SQVTM and CDR2 ANQGSEA.

The rearrangement uses TRBV7-8 and TRBJ1-1; D is uncertain. V was trimmed by 5 bases and J by 3 bases, leaving 10 bases between them. This CDR3 spans 13 amino acids. CDR1 SGHVS and CDR2 FQNEAQ come from the germline V gene. CDR3 protein: CASSPQHYTEAFF. The CDR3 coding sequence is TGTGCCAGCAGCCCGCAACATTACACTGAAGCTTTCTTT. The whole variable domain, remainder taken from reference TRBV7-8 and TRBJ1-1, is GAGVSQSPRYKVAKRGQDVALRCDPISGHVSLFWYQQALGQGPEFLTYFQNEAQLDKSGLPSDRFFAERPEGSVSTLKIQRTQQEDSAVYLCASSPQHYTEAFFGQGTRLTVV.

This chain uses TRBV7-8 with TRBJ2-5, with 9 bases lining up with TRBD1. Unmatched junction bases numbered 7, after V lost 4 bases and J lost 4 bases. The CDR3 loop spans 15 amino acids. CDR1 SGHVS and CDR2 FQNEAQ come from the germline V gene. The CDR3 nucleotides are TGTGCCAGCAGCTCCGGACAGGGGTGGTCAGAGACCCAGTACTTC. Its protein product is CASSSGQGWSETQYF.

This sequence joins TRBV5-4 and TRBJ1-1, with TRBD1 matching over 8 bases. The CDR3 is 14 residues long. Trimming cost V 4 bases and J 6 bases; bases outside gene matches: 8. In germline, CDR1 is SGHNT, CDR2 YYREEE (reference sequence). This CDR3 reads CASSPETGASEAFF. CDR3 bases: TGTGCCAGCAGCCCAGAGACAGGGGCTTCTGAAGCTTTCTTT.

The CDR3 loop is CASSLVIRDRDPPGQPQHF. The CDR3 bases are TGTGCCAGTAGTCTTGTTATTCGGGACAGGGACCCCCCCGGTCAGCCCCAGCATTTT. The rearrangement uses TRBV19 and TRBJ1-5; 9 bases map to TRBD1. In germline, CDR1 is LNHDA, CDR2 SQIVND (reference sequence). V lost 5 bases and J lost 6; bases outside the gene matches: 20. The CDR3 length is 19 residues.

V usage is TRBV30 and J usage is TRBJ1-1; D possibly corresponds to TRBD1 (5 bases). Trimming pared 1 base from V and 10 bases from J, leaving 13 bases between. CDR3 length: 12 residues. Germline V gives CDR1 GTSNPN, CDR2 SVGIG (reference sequence). The CDR3 loop is CAWSGSRERAFF. The CDR3 region has the DNA TGTGCCTGGAGTGGATCCAGGGAAAGAGCTTTCTTT.

V and J are TRBV6-5 and TRBJ1-6; 7 positions match TRBD1. With V trimmed by 5 bases and J by 10 bases, 8 bases remained unmatched. The CDR3 has 14 residues. The germline gives CDR1 MNHEY, CDR2 SVGAGI. CDR3 in DNA: TGTGCCAGCAGTCACGGAGGGGGCGGATCACCCCTCCACTTT. It specifies CASSHGGGGSPLHF.

CDR3 in amino acids: CASSLKFYLGSRDSPLHF. CDR3 in DNA: TGTGCCAGCAGCTTGAAGTTCTATTTAGGATCGAGGGATTCACCCCTCCACTTT. The V call is TRBV5-6, the J call TRBJ1-6, with D hard to call. The germline CDR1 and CDR2 sequences are SGHDT and YYEEEE. Trimming shortened V by 1 base and J by 8 bases, and 22 bases separated the two germline ends. This CDR3 has 18 residues.

This clone has a handful of counts. The chain combines TRBV6-6 with TRBJ2-3; 10 bases match TRBD2. This CDR3 is 14 amino acids long. The trim removed 5 bases at V and 5 bases at J, leaving 4 bases unmatched. From germline, CDR1 is MNHNY and CDR2 SVGAGI (reference sequence). The CDR3 sequence is CASSLAGVKDTQYF. In nucleotides, the CDR3 is TGTGCCAGCAGTCTAGCGGGAGTTAAAGATACGCAGTATTTT.

This rearrangement joins TRBV5-1 to TRBJ2-2; 7 bases agree with TRBD2. This CDR3 spans 14 amino acids. V lost 4 bases to trimming and J lost 13 bases; unmatched junction nucleotides: 13. Germline loops: CDR1 SGHRS, CDR2 YFSETQ. Written as DNA, the CDR3 is TGCGCCAGCAGCAGCGGGACGCTCCACTCGGGGCTGTTTTTT. It yields the protein CASSSGTLHSGLFF.

The chain combines TRBV19 with TRBJ1-4; 11 bases line up with TRBD1. From germline, CDR1 is LNHDA and CDR2 SQIVND (reference sequence). The V segment lost 7 bases and the J segment 10 bases; nucleotides outside the gene matches: 14. The CDR3 has 16 amino acids. The CDR3 nucleotides are TGTGCCAGTACCCAATCTGTGGGGGACAGGGGGAGAAAACTGTTTTTT. The encoded protein is CASTQSVGDRGRKLFF.

V gene TRBV28 combines with J gene TRBJ2-1; 10 bases map to TRBD1. The J segment lost 4 bases and the V segment lost 5 bases, leaving 5 bases of the junction unmatched. The V gene's germline CDR1 is MDHEN and CDR2 SYDVKM. The CDR3 has 15 amino acids. The CDR3 region is CASSPTGGNYNEQFF. The CDR3 DNA reads as TGTGCCAGCAGTCCGACAGGGGGCAATTACAATGAGCAGTTCTTC.

This rearrangement joins TRBV13 to TRBJ2-1, with 9 bases lining up with TRBD2. Germline V lookup: CDR1 PRHDT, CDR2 FYEKMQ (reference sequence). The CDR3 runs to 15 residues. With V trimmed by 5 bases and J by 12 bases, 14 bases remained unmatched. CDR3 DNA sequence: TGTGCCAGCAGCACCAAGCGGGGGGTCCCCCAGGGGCAGTTCTTC. Protein product: CASSTKRGVPQGQFF.

CDR3 nucleotide sequence: TGTGCCAGCAGTTTAGAAATTCGCACTGAAGCTTTCTTT. This gives the protein CASSLEIRTEAFF. The chain couples TRBV12-3 or TRBV12-4 to TRBJ1-1; no definite D call. V shed 1 base and J shed 4 bases, with 7 bases lying between them. The CDR3 has 13 residues.